Below are 23 T cell receptor beta chains sequenced from a single sample in a study of patients and donors after allogeneic stem cell transplantation. In TCRdb, the RT-PCR reads were re-called with MiXCR into one record per CDR3 protein. This table has about 960,000 distinct CDR3 sequences, 15% to 20% appearing once. The sequencing input was blood, either unsorted or a sorted T cell fraction (not recorded which). These receptors were collected from a human donor who was either an allogeneic HSCT recipient or a stem cell or donor lymphocyte infusion donor (not recorded which). It is not recorded whose cells these are; they may come from a transplant donor.

V and J are TRBV5-6 and TRBJ1-5; D remains unclear. There are 14 residues in the CDR3. Trimming cost V 1 base and J 4 bases, with 9 bases left between them. Germline V lookup: CDR1 SGHDT, CDR2 YYEEEE. This CDR3 is CASSLRQVNQPQHF. The CDR3 bases are TGTGCCAGCAGCTTGAGGCAGGTAAATCAGCCCCAGCATTTT.

There are a few counts of this clonotype. The V and J genes are TRBV29-1 and TRBJ1-2; D is unresolved. The CDR3 contains 13 residues. Trimming stripped 6 bases from V and 6 bases from J, with 17 bases between. Germline V gene data show CDR1 as SQVTM and CDR2 as ANQGSEA. The CDR3 DNA reads TGCAGCGTAAGGTTGGGAATTGGAGATGGCTACACCTTC. It yields the protein CSVRLGIGDGYTF.

The gene calls are TRBV30 and TRBJ2-1; D is undetermined. Germline CDR1 is GTSNPN and CDR2 is SVGIG (reference sequence). The V end was cut by 2 bases, the J end by 10 bases, with 6 bases between. The CDR3 sequence is 10 residues long. The CDR3 sequence: CAWSLQEQFF. The DNA of the CDR3 is TGTGCCTGGAGTCTCCAGGAGCAGTTCTTC.

This sequence joins TRBV7-8 and TRBJ2-1; 9 bases line up with TRBD1. Germline lookup yields CDR1 SGHVS and CDR2 FQNEAQ. This CDR3 spans 16 amino acids. The J segment lost 9 bases and the V segment lost 1 base, leaving 10 bases of the junction unmatched. CDR3 DNA: TGTGCCAGCAGCTTAGGTCGCGGACAGGGGTTTGGTGAGCAGTTCTTC. Translated: CASSLGRGQGFGEQFF.

V and J are TRBV6-6 and TRBJ1-2; the D is unclear. Germline assignment: CDR1 MNHNY and CDR2 SVGAGI (reference sequence). V lost 4 bases to trimming and J lost 2 bases, with 5 bases between them. The length of the CDR3 is 12 residues. For the CDR3, the DNA is TGTGCCAGCAGTTCTCAAAACTATGGCTACACCTTC. This gives the protein CASSSQNYGYTF.

V is TRBV15 and J is TRBJ1-4, with 7 bases matching TRBD1. Germline assignment: CDR1 LNHNV and CDR2 YYDKDF (reference sequence). The CDR3 runs 13 residues. Trimming at V came to 9 bases and at J to 8 bases, leaving 9 bases not matched to a gene. CDR3 sequence (DNA): TGTGCCACTGCGGACAGGTCGAGGGAAAAACTGTTTTTT. Its protein product is CATADRSREKLFF.

V and J are TRBV12-3 or TRBV12-4 and TRBJ2-5, with D tentatively TRBD2 (7 bases). The CDR3 covers 14 residues. Trimming shortened V by 7 bases and J by 7 bases, and 19 bases separated the two germline ends. The DNA for the CDR3 is TGTGCCAGCACCCGAGCGGAGGGGGGGGGGACCCAGTACTTC. It translates to CASTRAEGGGTQYF.

This clonotype was counted only a few times. The chain has TRBV12-3 or TRBV12-4 and TRBJ2-1; D is unclear. CDR3 length: 15 residues. The V end lost 6 bases, the J end lost 3 bases, and 15 bases lay between the germline ends. The chain's CDR3 is CASSKPSSIYNEQFF. The CDR3 bases are TGTGCCAGCAGCAAACCAAGTTCGATCTACAATGAGCAGTTCTTC.

This clonotype was seen only a few times. The gene calls are TRBV24-1 and TRBJ2-1; 7 nucleotides align to TRBD1. Germline CDR1 KGHDR, CDR2 SFDVKD. Germline trimming cut 4 bases from V and 10 bases from J; bases unmatched to any gene: 9. This CDR3 contains 14 residues. CDR3 DNA: TGTGCCACCAGTGACTTCGGACAGGATCCCGAGCAGTTCTTC. Translated: CATSDFGQDPEQFF.

Note on this clonotype: Relative to the germline gene, one junction end is altered; a read error may explain this. The V call is TRBV28, the J call TRBJ2-2; 9 bases align to TRBD1. The CDR3 consists of 16 residues. The germline V gene has CDR1 MDHEN and CDR2 SYDVKM. The CDR3 nucleotides are TGTGCCAGCTGTTTCCCGGGACAGGGTAACGTCGGGGAGCTGTTTTTT. It encodes CASCFPGQGNVGELFF.

This clonotype was counted a few times. The chain recombines TRBV6-7 with TRBJ2-7; possible D gene TRBD2, 6 bases. TRBV6-7 is an open reading frame, and its role is uncertain. V was trimmed by 2 bases and J by 3 bases, leaving 11 bases between them. CDR3 length: 14 amino acids. Here the CDR3 reads CASSYRRGSYEQYF. The CDR3, as DNA: TGTGCCAGCAGTTACAGGCGGGGAAGCTACGAGCAGTACTTC.

This clonotype occurred a few times. This chain connects TRBV12-3 or TRBV12-4 to TRBJ2-1, with 13 bases identical to TRBD2. V shed 4 bases, J shed 7 bases, and the junction held 7 bases outside the gene matches. The CDR3 contains 16 residues. CDR3 in DNA: TGTGCCAGCAGTTACCGACTAGCGGGGGGTAGGAATGAGCAGTTCTTC. The encoded protein is CASSYRLAGGRNEQFF.

This clonotype was seen more than once but under ten times. This likely reflects a read error, since a far larger clone is one base away. The V gene is TRBV6-1, the J gene TRBJ2-7, with 7 bases aligning to TRBD1. J gave up 6 bases and V 3 bases, and 2 bases lay outside the gene matches. The CDR3 has 12 amino acids. CDR1 is MNHNS and CDR2 is SASEGT in the germline V gene. The CDR3 DNA follows: TGTGCCAGCAGTGACAGGACAGGCGAGCAGTACTTC. It translates to CASSDRTGEQYF.

In this sample, this clonotype turned up once. The V gene is TRBV4-3, the J gene TRBJ1-5; tentative D call: TRBD1 (5 bases). V gave up 4 bases and J gave up 5 bases, with 15 bases separating them. Per the germline V gene, CDR1 is LGHNA and CDR2 is YSLEER. The CDR3 is made up of 15 amino acids. CDR3 region: CASSPSLAGYQPQHF. The CDR3 region has the DNA TGCGCCAGCAGCCCATCGTTGGCAGGGTATCAGCCCCAGCATTTT.

This clonotype has just a few counts. CDR3 region: CASSQMGTSRMAGELFF. The CDR3, as DNA: TGTGCCAGCAGCCAAATGGGAACTAGCCGGATGGCCGGGGAGCTGTTTTTT. This chain joins TRBV4-2 and TRBJ2-2, with D perhaps TRBD2 (6 bases). V was trimmed by 2 bases and J by 6 bases, leaving 19 bases between them. Germline V CDR1 and CDR2: LGHNA, YNFKEQ. The length of the CDR3 is 17 residues.

This clonotype was detected only a few times. The rearrangement links TRBV20-1 to TRBJ2-7; 8 positions agree with TRBD2. Trimming took 3 bases from V and 0 from J; bases not matched to a gene: 4. Per germline, CDR1 DFQATT and CDR2 SNEGSKA (reference sequence). The CDR3 contains 14 residues. CDR3 residues: CSARLAGPSYEQYF. Here the CDR3 DNA reads TGCAGTGCTAGGTTAGCGGGGCCCTCCTACGAGCAGTACTTC.

In this sample, this clonotype turned up a few times. The chain links TRBV20-1 to TRBJ2-5; D uncertain. V was trimmed by 0 bases and J by 5 bases, leaving 16 bases between them. Germline assignment: CDR1 DFQATT and CDR2 SNEGSKA (reference sequence). The CDR3 runs to 15 residues. CDR3 residues: CSARDLVRMGETQYF. CDR3 DNA sequence: TGCAGTGCTAGAGATCTGGTTAGGATGGGGGAGACCCAGTACTTC.

The chain has TRBV5-1 and TRBJ2-6; 7 bases match TRBD2. CDR1 and CDR2 from the germline V gene are SGHRS and YFSETQ. V lost 1 base, J lost 0 bases, and 4 bases stayed unmatched. This CDR3 region has 17 residues. CDR3 coding DNA: TGCGCCAGCAGCTTGTTGGGAGGGGTCTCTGGGGCCAACGTCCTGACTTTC. Translating gives CASSLLGGVSGANVLTF.

The rearrangement joins TRBV18 to TRBJ1-1; D is uncertain. The CDR3 totals 15 residues. Germline V CDR1 and CDR2: KGHSH, LQKENI. Trimming cost V 2 bases and J 1 base, with 11 bases left between them. CDR3 amino acids: CASSPRYMENTEAFF. CDR3 DNA sequence: TGTGCCAGCTCACCAAGGTACATGGAGAACACTGAAGCTTTCTTT.

The chain carries TRBV20-1 and TRBJ1-2; maybe TRBD1 (6 bases). Germline-derived CDR1 and CDR2 are DFQATT and SNEGSKA (reference sequence). This CDR3 comprises 14 residues. V shed 5 bases and J shed 7 bases, with 20 bases lying between them. The CDR3, as DNA: TGCAGTGCTGAGGAGACGACAGGACCAATTGGCTACACCTTC. This gives the protein CSAEETTGPIGYTF.

The gene calls are TRBV5-6 and TRBJ2-2, with D tentatively TRBD2 (5 bases). The CDR3 sequence is 14 residues long. V was trimmed by 5 bases and J by 0 bases, leaving 8 bases between them. The V gene's germline CDR1 is SGHDT and CDR2 YYEEEE. DNA of the CDR3: TGTGCCAGCAGTCGACTAACGAACACCGGGGAGCTGTTTTTT. It translates to CASSRLTNTGELFF.

This clonotype was recorded a few times. The chain employs TRBV7-2 and TRBJ2-7; the D gene is possibly TRBD2 (5 bases). CDR1 is SGHTA, CDR2 FQGNSA, per germline. The CDR3 length is 13 residues. V shed 8 bases and J shed 3 bases, with 14 bases lying between them. Here the CDR3 DNA reads TGTGCCAGCCCTGGTTTCGGGGTCTACGAGCAGTACTTC. Translation gives CASPGFGVYEQYF.

This clonotype came up many times. The V and J genes are TRBV10-3 and TRBJ1-6; D not resolved. Germline V gene data show CDR1 as ENHRY and CDR2 as SYGVKD. This CDR3 is 16 amino acids long. Trimming removed 1 base at V and 8 bases at J, with 15 bases between. The CDR3: CAISEWASHEDSPLHF. CDR3 bases: TGTGCCATCAGTGAGTGGGCCAGTCACGAGGATTCACCCCTCCACTTT.